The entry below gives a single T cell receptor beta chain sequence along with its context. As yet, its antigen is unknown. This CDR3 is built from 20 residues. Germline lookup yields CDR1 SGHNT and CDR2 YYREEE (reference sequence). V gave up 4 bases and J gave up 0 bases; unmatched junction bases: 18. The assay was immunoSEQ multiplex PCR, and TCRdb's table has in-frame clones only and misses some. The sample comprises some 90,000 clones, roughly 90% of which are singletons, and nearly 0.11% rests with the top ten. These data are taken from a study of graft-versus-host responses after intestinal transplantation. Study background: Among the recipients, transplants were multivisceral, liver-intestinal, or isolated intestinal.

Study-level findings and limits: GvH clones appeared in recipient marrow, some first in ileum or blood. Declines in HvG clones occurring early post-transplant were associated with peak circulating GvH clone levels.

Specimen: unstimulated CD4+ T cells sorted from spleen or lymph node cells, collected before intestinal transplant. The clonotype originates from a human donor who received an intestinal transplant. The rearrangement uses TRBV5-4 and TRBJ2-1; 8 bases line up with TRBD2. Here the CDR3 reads CASSPTRYGGGLSSYNEQFF. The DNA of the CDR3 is TGTGCCAGCAGCCCGACCCGCTACGGGGGGGGGTTGAGCTCCTACAATGAGCAGTTCTTC.